This is a list of T cell receptor beta chains from one sample in a study of tumor-infiltrating lymphocytes in primary liver carcinoma. In TCRdb, the multiplex PCR reads were re-called with MiXCR into one record per CDR3 protein. The sample shows fewer than 85,000 distinct CDR3 sequences, 69% of them seen only once. The specimen sequenced was tumor-adjacent normal liver tissue. The receptors were sampled from a man aged 40-55 years with primary liver carcinoma and hepatitis B virus infection. The CDR3 runs from the conserved cysteine through the conserved F or W.

V gene: TRBV6-1; J gene: TRBJ2-2; CDR3 protein: CASGGLSVTGELFF
V gene: TRBV29-1; J gene: TRBJ1-5; CDR3 protein: CSVEGDSRFSLGYDKTDQPQHF
V gene: TRBV6-1; J gene: TRBJ2-5; CDR3 protein: CASGYRGRETQYF
V gene: TRBV11-2; J gene: TRBJ1-1; CDR3 protein: CASSPWEGANTEAFF
V gene: TRBV11-2; J gene: TRBJ2-3; CDR3 protein: CARSLDWGSNTQYF
V gene: TRBV6-1; J gene: TRBJ2-2; CDR3 protein: CASSGLAITGELFF
V gene: TRBV12-3/TRBV12-4; J gene: TRBJ1-1; CDR3 protein: CASSLGDLVVNTEAFF
V gene: TRBV12-3/TRBV12-4; J gene: TRBJ2-7; CDR3 protein: CASNLLAGGYEQYF
V gene: TRBV5-6; J gene: TRBJ1-6; CDR3 protein: CASGLVGQRNSPLHF
V gene: TRBV11-3; J gene: TRBJ2-2; CDR3 protein: CASSDRTGGELFF
V gene: TRBV29-1; J gene: TRBJ2-7; CDR3 protein: CSVTRSDEQYF
V gene: TRBV11-2; J gene: TRBJ2-1; CDR3 protein: CASSVELLAGMNEQSF
V gene: TRBV9; J gene: TRBJ2-1; CDR3 protein: CASSVGLVVGEDYNEQFF
V gene: TRBV5-1; J gene: TRBJ2-1; CDR3 protein: CSSSLELQPNGQFF
V gene: TRBV29-1; J gene: TRBJ1-2; CDR3 protein: CSVAARGSYGYTF
V gene: TRBV10-2; J gene: TRBJ2-5; CDR3 protein: CASSEDGAGDWETQYF
V gene: TRBV7-9; J gene: TRBJ1-6; CDR3 protein: CASSLEVAYSPLHF
V gene: TRBV7-9; J gene: TRBJ1-1; CDR3 protein: CASSLVIGVTGEAFF
V gene: TRBV11-2; J gene: TRBJ2-5; CDR3 protein: CASSLARLALGRKETQYF
V gene: TRBV10-3; J gene: TRBJ1-1; CDR3 protein: CDISIDRGNTEALF
V gene: TRBV7-9; J gene: TRBJ2-5; CDR3 protein: CASSPELSEETQYF
V gene: TRBV20-1; J gene: TRBJ1-1; CDR3 protein: CRTGAGNTEAFF
V gene: TRBV6-1; J gene: TRBJ1-5; CDR3 protein: CASSERGGSNQPQHF
V gene: TRBV6-1; J gene: TRBJ1-4; CDR3 protein: CAGSVQGVTNEKLFF
V gene: TRBV10-2; J gene: TRBJ1-2; CDR3 protein: CASGDRDNCGYTF
V gene: TRBV6-1; J gene: TRBJ2-1; CDR3 protein: CASSRQGLTSGNEQFF
V gene: TRBV6-5; J gene: TRBJ2-3; CDR3 protein: CASSRDRALQYF
V gene: TRBV6-5; J gene: TRBJ2-1; CDR3 protein: CANSYSAGASYNEQFF
V gene: TRBV14; J gene: TRBJ2-1; CDR3 protein: CASSQVGLAGDHEQFF
V gene: TRBV13; J gene: TRBJ1-1; CDR3 protein: CASSLLDGNTEAFF
V gene: TRBV6-5; J gene: TRBJ2-3; CDR3 protein: CANSLDWGTDTQYF
V gene: TRBV11-2; J gene: TRBJ2-1; CDR3 protein: CASGFGTGGFFNEQFF
V gene: TRBV11-2; J gene: TRBJ2-1; CDR3 protein: CASGLLGRASYYEHFF
V gene: TRBV7-9; J gene: TRBJ1-1; CDR3 protein: CASSPPGANTEACF
V gene: TRBV29-1; J gene: TRBJ2-1; CDR3 protein: CSDGLARGFYNEQFF
V gene: TRBV4-2; J gene: TRBJ2-2; CDR3 protein: CASIQEGAGGLTGELFF
V gene: TRBV11-2; J gene: TRBJ2-1; CDR3 protein: CASSYPRTSGRQEQFF
V gene: TRBV4-1; J gene: NA; CDR3 protein: CASSPIEGSNEPQYF
V gene: TRBV12-3/TRBV12-4; J gene: TRBJ2-5; CDR3 protein: CTSSSNREQEAQYF
V gene: TRBV5-6; J gene: TRBJ1-1; CDR3 protein: CVSSLPRTGENTEAFF
V gene: TRBV14; J gene: TRBJ2-5; CDR3 protein: CASSDSRSQGGETQHF
V gene: TRBV11-2; J gene: TRBJ2-2; CDR3 protein: CGSSPQTSHTGELLF
V gene: TRBV19; J gene: TRBJ2-1; CDR3 protein: CASSKGRHTEQFF
V gene: TRBV4-3; J gene: TRBJ2-7; CDR3 protein: CASSPKLAVTSYEQYF
V gene: TRBV4-1; J gene: TRBJ2-1; CDR3 protein: CASSQPGTAYNEQFF
V gene: TRBV12-3/TRBV12-4; J gene: TRBJ1-2; CDR3 protein: CASRSTIWDTTNYGYTF
V gene: TRBV29-1; J gene: TRBJ2-1; CDR3 protein: CSVVGLAGPAYNEQIF
V gene: TRBV6-2/TRBV6-3; J gene: TRBJ2-7; CDR3 protein: CASSWRSGTGGFKDLEQYF
V gene: TRBV29-1; J gene: TRBJ1-3; CDR3 protein: CSVLDRSSGNTIYF
V gene: TRBV5-6; J gene: TRBJ1-1; CDR3 protein: CASSQNHPYGGDGAFF
V gene: TRBV29-1; J gene: TRBJ2-7; CDR3 protein: CSVTSSPYEQCF
V gene: TRBV29-1; J gene: TRBJ2-5; CDR3 protein: CSVRIPGQGNETQYF
V gene: TRBV5-1; J gene: TRBJ2-5; CDR3 protein: CASSFGFIGETQYF
V gene: TRBV11-2; J gene: TRBJ2-3; CDR3 protein: CASSLVTGGEVAGDVITQYF